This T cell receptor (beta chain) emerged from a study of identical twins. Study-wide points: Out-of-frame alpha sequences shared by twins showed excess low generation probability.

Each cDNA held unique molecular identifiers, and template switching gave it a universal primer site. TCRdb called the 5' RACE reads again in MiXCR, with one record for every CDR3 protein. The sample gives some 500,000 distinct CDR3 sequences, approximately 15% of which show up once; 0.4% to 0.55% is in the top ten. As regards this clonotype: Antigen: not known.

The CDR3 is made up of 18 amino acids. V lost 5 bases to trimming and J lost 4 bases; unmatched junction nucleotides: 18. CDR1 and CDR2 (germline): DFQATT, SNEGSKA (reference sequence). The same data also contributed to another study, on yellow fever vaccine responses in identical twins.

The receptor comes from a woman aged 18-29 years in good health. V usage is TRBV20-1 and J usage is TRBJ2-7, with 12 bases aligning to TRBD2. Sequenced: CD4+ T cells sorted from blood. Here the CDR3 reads CSAYPASGRARDGYEQYF. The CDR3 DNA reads TGCAGTGCTTACCCCGCTAGCGGGAGGGCGCGGGATGGATACGAGCAGTACTTC.